This passage covers 4 T cell receptor beta chains from one sample sequenced in a study of a mutant IDH1 vaccine in newly diagnosed glioma. As for time point: week 23, last vaccination. Doses consisted of 300 ug of mutant IDH1 20-mer peptide each, paired with topical imiquimod. The protocol was immunoSEQ multiplex PCR, while the TCRdb copy is restricted to in-frame clones and leaves out a portion. The sample consists of 50,000 to 60,000 clones, 80% of them appearing once. These TCRs' antigens remain unknown. This sample comprised PBMCs, obtained from a glioma patient whose treatment included an IDH1 peptide vaccine. These TCRs come from a man aged 35-49 years with glioma.

This clone was observed a handful of times. The rearrangement uses TRBV6-4 and TRBJ1-4; D call uncertain. V was clipped by 5 bases and J by 3 bases, with 13 bases between them. The CDR3 has 15 residues. From germline, CDR1 is MRHNA and CDR2 SNTAGT. This CDR3 is CASSPEGWANEKLFF. Written as DNA, the CDR3 is TGTGCCAGCAGTCCCGAGGGTTGGGCTAATGAAAAACTGTTTTTT.

V is TRBV6-5 and J is TRBJ1-2, with a tentative D call TRBD1 (5 bases). The V gene lost 5 bases and the J gene lost 7 bases, with 8 bases spanning the gap. This CDR3 region has 11 residues. Germline lookup yields CDR1 MNHEY and CDR2 SVGAGI. The CDR3 reads CASSGGPGYTF. The CDR3 nucleotides read TGTGCCAGCAGTGGGGGACCTGGCTACACCTTC.

The genes are TRBV18 and TRBJ2-3; D is unclear. Germline CDR1 KGHSH, CDR2 LQKENI. CDR3 length: 12 amino acids. Between the trimmed V and J ends, which lost 5 bases and 2 bases, there was a span of 5 bases. The CDR3 coding sequence is TGTGCCAGCTCAACCCTCACAGATACGCAGTATTTT. Residues: CASSTLTDTQYF.

Here the CDR3 reads CASRETGLGSNQPQHF. CDR3 in DNA: TGTGCCAGCAGAGAAACAGGGTTGGGTAGCAATCAGCCCCAGCATTTT. The gene calls are TRBV2 and TRBJ1-5; D may be TRBD1 (6 bases). Germline CDR1 SNHLY, CDR2 FYNNEI. The V end lost 6 bases, the J end lost 0 bases, and 15 bases lay between the germline ends. The CDR3 loop spans 16 amino acids.